These 22 T cell receptor beta chains were all obtained from the same sample, sequenced in a study of T cells after yellow fever vaccination. TCRdb redid the calling of the 5' RACE reads with MiXCR, one entry per CDR3 protein. The sample records hundreds of thousands of distinct CDR3 sequences, 8.7% being singletons. The starting material was PBMCs, obtained on the day of the first yellow fever vaccination. These receptors all come from a man between 18 and 29 years old who received the YFV17D yellow fever vaccine.

The chain has TRBV12-3 or TRBV12-4 and TRBJ1-4; 7 nucleotides match TRBD1. The length of the CDR3 is 14 residues. V shed 4 bases and J 5 bases; nucleotides not matched to a gene: 4. The CDR3 region is CASSSGTANEKLFF. CDR3 sequence (DNA): TGTGCCAGCAGTTCCGGGACAGCGAATGAAAAACTGTTTTTT.

In regard to this clonotype: Germline and junction disagree at one end, which may indicate a read error. This chain uses TRBV4-3 with TRBJ1-5; the D is unclear. CDR3 size: 15 residues. Germline V lookup: CDR1 LGHNA, CDR2 YSLEER. CDR3 bases: TGCACCAGCAGCCAAGACAATTATAGCAATCAGCCCCAGCATTTT. Protein sequence: CTSSQDNYSNQPQHF.

This clonotype was found many times. The chain has TRBV11-1 and TRBJ1-4, with no clear D. The germline V gene encodes CDR1 SGHAT and CDR2 FQDESV (reference sequence). V was pared by 1 base and J by 8 bases, with 5 bases between. CDR3 length: 12 residues. The CDR3 loop is CASSLEGEKLFF. In nucleotides, the CDR3 is TGTGCCAGCAGCTTAGAAGGGGAAAAACTGTTTTTT.

The chain carries TRBV5-1 and TRBJ2-3, with D perhaps matching TRBD1 or TRBD2 (5 bases each). V was pared by 3 bases and J by 3 bases, with 14 bases between. Per the germline V gene, CDR1 is SGHRS and CDR2 is YFSETQ. There are 15 residues in the CDR3. CDR3 in amino acids: CASSSLAGLTDTQYF. The CDR3, as DNA: TGCGCCAGCAGCTCCCTAGCAGGGTTAACAGATACGCAGTATTTT.

The chain recombines TRBV2 with TRBJ2-1; 9 positions agree with TRBD1. This CDR3 is 14 amino acids long. V lost 11 bases to trimming and J lost 9 bases; unmatched junction nucleotides: 14. Per the germline V gene, CDR1 is SNHLY and CDR2 is FYNNEI. CDR3 sequence reads: CAVRSRDRVPEQFF. The DNA for the CDR3 is TGTGCCGTCCGGAGCCGGGACAGGGTCCCTGAGCAGTTCTTC.

This clonotype was observed at least ten times. J is TRBJ1-1 and V is TRBV29-1, with D possibly being TRBD1 (6 bases). There are 15 residues in the CDR3. Per germline, CDR1 SQVTM and CDR2 ANQGSEA. V lost 3 bases, J lost 3 bases, and 17 bases lay in between. The CDR3 DNA reads as TGCAGCGTTGAGGGAGACGGGGGCGCGGACACTGAAGCTTTCTTT. As protein: CSVEGDGGADTEAFF.

By share, this clonotype ranks as medium-sized. This chain joins TRBV10-2 and TRBJ2-3; 9 positions match TRBD1. CDR1 and CDR2 (germline): WSHSY, SAAADI. With 8 bases clipped from V and 0 bases from J, the junction kept 21 bases outside the gene matches. CDR3 length equals 20 residues. The DNA for the CDR3 is TGCGCCAGCCCACGCTTTAAACCGGGACAGGGAGTAGTCAGCACAGATACGCAGTATTTT. This sequence encodes CASPRFKPGQGVVSTDTQYF.

This clonotype appeared a few times. The chain couples TRBV6-5 to TRBJ1-4; D gene uncertain. The germline CDR1 and CDR2 sequences are MNHEY and SVGAGI. The ends were cut back, 2 bases at V and 5 bases at J, with 9 bases in the middle. The CDR3 extends over 14 amino acids. CDR3 region: CASSYGQLNEKLFF. CDR3 DNA: TGTGCCAGCAGTTACGGTCAGCTAAATGAAAAACTGTTTTTT.

The CDR3 region has the DNA TGTGCCAGCAGTACAGGACTAGATTCCGGGACCCAGTACTTC. Protein product: CASSTGLDSGTQYF. The V and J genes are TRBV5-6 and TRBJ2-5; 7 bases are a match to TRBD2. The CDR3 length is 14 residues. With 5 bases clipped from V and 7 bases from J, the junction kept 11 bases outside the gene matches. Germline values: CDR1 SGHDT, CDR2 YYEEEE. The full variable domain, rest sourced from reference TRBV5-6 and TRBJ2-5, is DAGVTQSPTHLIKTRGQQVTLRCSPKSGHDTVSWYQQALGQGPQFIFQYYEEEERQRGNFPDRFSGHQFPNYSSELNVNALLLGDSALYLCASSTGLDSGTQYFGPGTRLLVL.

This clonotype occurred many times. V is TRBV5-5 and J is TRBJ2-1; 9 bases map to TRBD2. Germline assignment: CDR1 SGHKS and CDR2 YYEKEE (reference sequence). V dropped 2 bases and J dropped 14; count of bases not matched to a gene: 8. The CDR3 loop spans 13 amino acids. CDR3 DNA: TGTGCCAGCAGCTTTCTTGCGGGGGGGCCGGAGTTCTTC. Protein sequence: CASSFLAGGPEFF.

This clonotype was detected only a few times. The chain joins TRBV11-2 to TRBJ2-3, with TRBD2 matching over 10 bases. CDR1 and CDR2 from the germline V gene are SGHAT and FQNNGV. The CDR3 extends over 20 amino acids. J lost 2 bases, V lost 1 base, and 15 bases had no gene match. CDR3 loop: CASSLGSLAGGHLFTDTQYF. In DNA, the CDR3 is TGTGCCAGCAGCTTAGGTTCGTTAGCGGGGGGCCACCTCTTCACAGATACGCAGTATTTT.

This clonotype was seen more than once but under ten times. The chain links TRBV6-1 to TRBJ2-2; 7 nucleotides match TRBD2. CDR1 and CDR2 (germline): MNHNS, SASEGT. The CDR3 consists of 16 residues. The trim removed 5 bases at V and 0 bases at J, leaving 6 bases unmatched. CDR3 sequence reads: CASSKGGPPNTGELFF. The CDR3 DNA follows: TGTGCCAGCAGTAAGGGAGGGCCGCCGAACACCGGGGAGCTGTTTTTT.

The chain employs TRBV27 and TRBJ2-7; TRBD1 aligns across 10 bases. J was trimmed by 6 bases and V by 4 bases; bases with no gene match: 6. Germline V gene sequence: CDR1 MNHEY, CDR2 SMNVEV (reference sequence). The CDR3 runs to 14 residues. The CDR3 sequence is CASSSPGQGFEQYF. CDR3 coding DNA: TGTGCCAGCAGTTCGCCGGGACAGGGGTTCGAGCAGTACTTC.

This clonotype has ten or more counts. V gene TRBV4-1 combines with J gene TRBJ1-1, with D unclear. Trimming removed 4 bases at V and 6 bases at J, with 21 bases between. Germline CDR1 reads MGHRA; CDR2 reads YSYEKL. This CDR3 has 16 amino acids. The CDR3 DNA follows: TGCGCCAGCAGCCTAAGCTACCCCAGAGTCAACCCTGAAGCTTTCTTT. Translated: CASSLSYPRVNPEAFF.

This sequence joins TRBV6-2 or TRBV6-3 and TRBJ2-5; a possible D gene is TRBD2 (6 bases). Trimming stripped 2 bases from V and 2 bases from J, with 12 bases between. Germline V CDR1 and CDR2: MNHEY, SVGEGT. The CDR3 runs 15 residues. The CDR3 spells CASSYVGGVQETQYF. CDR3 sequence (DNA): TGTGCCAGCAGTTACGTCGGGGGTGTACAAGAGACCCAGTACTTC.

This clonotype was detected a few times. At one boundary the junction diverges from the germline segment, which might be a read error. The genes are TRBV7-7 and TRBJ2-6, with D possibly TRBD2 on 6 matching bases. This CDR3 spans 15 amino acids. Germline CDR1 is SSHAT and CDR2 is FNYEAQ (reference sequence). CDR3 coding DNA: TGTGCTAGCAGCCCCCGGGGGACTGGGGCCAACGTCCTGACTTTC. This gives the protein CASSPRGTGANVLTF.

The chain carries TRBV10-3 and TRBJ2-7; D possibly matches TRBD1 or TRBD2 (5 bases each). The CDR3 spans 12 residues. The V end was cut by 10 bases, the J end by 3 bases, with 13 bases between. The V gene's germline CDR1 is ENHRY and CDR2 SYGVKD. CDR3 sequence (DNA): TGTGCCACTAGCAGGGAGTACTACGAGCAGTACTTC. This gives the protein CATSREYYEQYF.

This clonotype was seen more than once but under ten times. The V call is TRBV6-1, the J call TRBJ2-5; D may be TRBD1 (5 bases). V was clipped by 9 bases and J by 7 bases, with 27 bases between them. CDR3 length: 16 amino acids. Germline values: CDR1 MNHNS, CDR2 SASEGT. The CDR3 coding sequence is TGTGCCAGTATGCCAGCGAACCCAGGGATTTCGGGGACCCAGTACTTC. Protein product: CASMPANPGISGTQYF.

The CDR3: CASSHSGGRETQYF. In DNA form, the CDR3 reads TGCGCCAGCAGCCATTCAGGGGGCCGGGAGACCCAGTACTTC. The rearrangement joins TRBV4-1 to TRBJ2-5; TRBD1 agrees at 8 bases. Germline CDR1 is MGHRA and CDR2 is YSYEKL. The CDR3 is 14 residues long. With V trimmed by 3 bases and J by 5 bases, 5 bases remained unmatched.

The rearrangement joins TRBV7-6 to TRBJ2-1; the D call may be TRBD1 or TRBD2 (5 bases each). The germline V and J ends were trimmed by 1 base and 10 bases, with 14 bases remaining between them. Germline V lookup: CDR1 SGHVS, CDR2 FNYEAQ. This CDR3 comprises 14 residues. CDR3 loop: CASSLEGPPREQFF. The CDR3 coding sequence is TGTGCCAGCAGCTTAGAGGGACCCCCAAGAGAGCAGTTCTTC.

This chain connects TRBV20-1 to TRBJ1-5; possibly TRBD1 for D (5 bases). CDR1 and CDR2 (germline): DFQATT, SNEGSKA (reference sequence). The CDR3 extends over 15 amino acids. The V end was cut by 4 bases, the J end by 1 base, with 14 bases between. CDR3 amino acids: CSAIRGAESNQPQHF. CDR3 sequence (DNA): TGCAGTGCTATAAGAGGGGCTGAGAGCAATCAGCCCCAGCATTTT.

The chain recombines TRBV18 with TRBJ2-1; D remains ambiguous. The germline V and J ends were trimmed by 3 bases and 3 bases, with 12 bases remaining between them. Germline V gene sequence: CDR1 KGHSH, CDR2 LQKENI. The CDR3 is made up of 15 amino acids. CDR3 amino acids: CASSPRLGRYNEQFF. CDR3 nucleotides: TGTGCCAGCTCACCCCGGTTGGGCCGCTACAATGAGCAGTTCTTC.